Shown below are 20 T cell receptor beta chains from a single sample sequenced in a study of OX40 agonist ivuxolimab in advanced cancers. Method: immunoSEQ multiplex PCR; TCRdb's copy keeps in-frame clones and lacks some. This table holds tens of thousands of clones, roughly 88% found once. Specimen: CD4+ or CD8+ T cells sorted from blood, collected in a trial of the OX40 agonist ivuxolimab. All receptors derive from an adult with an advanced solid tumor such as melanoma, head and neck, liver or kidney cancer.

This clone showed up just a few times. The V and J genes are TRBV19 and TRBJ1-2, with D possibly TRBD1 on 6 matching bases. The V gene lost 5 bases and the J gene lost 4 bases, with 17 bases spanning the gap. CDR1 and CDR2 (germline): LNHDA, SQIVND (reference sequence). CDR3 length: 15 residues. The CDR3 nucleotides are TGTGCCAGTAGTCCACGACAGGCCCTTGCCTATGGCTACACCTTC. Translated: CASSPRQALAYGYTF.

J is TRBJ2-7 and V is TRBV19; 10 nucleotides match TRBD1. With 2 bases clipped from V and 5 bases from J, the junction kept 9 bases outside the gene matches. The CDR3 runs to 16 residues. The germline V gene encodes CDR1 LNHDA and CDR2 SQIVND (reference sequence). For the CDR3, the DNA is TGTGCCAGTAGTATAAACCCCCGGACAGGGGGTAACGAGCAGTACTTC. Translation gives CASSINPRTGGNEQYF.

The J gene is TRBJ1-2, the V gene TRBV7-2, with D unresolved. The CDR3 sequence is 14 residues long. Looked up from germline, CDR1 is SGHTA and CDR2 is FQGNSA. V was pared by 5 bases and J by 4 bases, with 14 bases between. This CDR3 reads CASSRSSDVYGYTF. The CDR3 region has the DNA TGTGCCAGCAGCCGTTCTAGTGATGTCTATGGCTACACCTTC.

The chain combines TRBV4-1 with TRBJ1-6; the match to TRBD1 covers 8 bases. With V trimmed by 2 bases and J by 5 bases, 8 bases remained unmatched. The CDR3 length is 17 residues. The germline gives CDR1 MGHRA, CDR2 YSYEKL. The CDR3 reads CASSQKSGTGDNSPLHF. CDR3 nucleotides: TGCGCCAGCAGCCAAAAAAGCGGGACAGGAGATAATTCACCCCTCCACTTT.

The chain combines TRBV5-1 with TRBJ2-6, with D unclear. This CDR3 is built from 17 residues. V was cut by 0 bases and J by 0 bases, with 10 bases left in between. The germline gives CDR1 SGHRS, CDR2 YFSETQ. The CDR3 reads CASSLVGLISGANVLTF. CDR3 nucleotides: TGCGCCAGCAGCTTGGTTGGCCTTATCTCTGGGGCCAACGTCCTGACTTTC.

This chain connects TRBV10-2 to TRBJ1-2; 9 bases map to TRBD1. This CDR3 region has 14 residues. CDR1 is WSHSY and CDR2 is SAAADI in the germline V gene. V dropped 6 bases and J dropped 4; count of bases not matched to a gene: 6. CDR3 sequence (DNA): TGCGCCAGCAGCGAACAGGGGGCGGGCTATGGCTACACCTTC. It translates to CASSEQGAGYGYTF.

CDR3 sequence: CASSQLQGWHYEQYF. The CDR3 DNA is TGTGCCAGCAGCCAACTACAGGGGTGGCACTACGAGCAGTACTTC. V usage is TRBV14 and J usage is TRBJ2-7; 7 bases are a match to TRBD1. J was trimmed by 3 bases and V by 2 bases; bases with no gene match: 7. The CDR3 length is 15 residues. Germline V CDR1 and CDR2: SGHDN, FVKESK.

The rearrangement links TRBV19 to TRBJ1-6; 8 positions match TRBD1. The CDR3 has 14 amino acids. V shed 4 bases, J shed 7 bases, and the junction held 3 bases outside the gene matches. The germline CDR1 and CDR2 sequences are LNHDA and SQIVND (reference sequence). CDR3 loop: CASSNTGGNSPLHF. The CDR3 coding sequence is TGTGCCAGTAGTAACACAGGGGGGAATTCACCCCTCCACTTT. The variable domain in full, with the rest retrieved from reference TRBV19 and TRBJ1-6, is DGGITQSPKYLFRKEGQNVTLSCEQNLNHDAMYWYRQDPGQGLRLIYYSQIVNDFQKGDIAEGYSVSREKKESFPLTVTSAQKNPTAFYLCASSNTGGNSPLHFGNGTRLTVT.

The rearrangement uses TRBV2 and TRBJ2-3; TRBD2 agrees at 9 bases. Germline-derived CDR1 and CDR2 are SNHLY and FYNNEI. This CDR3 comprises 15 residues. J lost 6 bases, V lost 5 bases, and 9 bases had no gene match. CDR3 bases: TGTGCCAGCAGTTGGGCACGCGGGGGGGGCGATACGCAGTATTTT. It specifies CASSWARGGGDTQYF.

The J gene is TRBJ1-4, the V gene TRBV30; D not certain. Germline CDR1 reads GTSNPN; CDR2 reads SVGIG (reference sequence). Trimming cost V 3 bases and J 0 bases, with 17 bases left between them. This CDR3 has 17 amino acids. CDR3 sequence reads: CAWSPPRGYATNEKLFF. The CDR3 DNA follows: TGTGCCTGGAGCCCCCCACGAGGATACGCAACTAATGAAAAACTGTTTTTT.

The chain combines TRBV14 with TRBJ2-5, with 11 bases matching TRBD1. The germline V gene has CDR1 SGHDN and CDR2 FVKESK. Germline trimming cut 3 bases from V and 5 bases from J; bases unmatched to any gene: 11. The CDR3 loop spans 17 amino acids. In DNA, the CDR3 is TGTGCCAGCAGCCAGAGAAGGGACAGGGGGACTTACGAGACCCAGTACTTC. Protein: CASSQRRDRGTYETQYF.

This rearrangement joins TRBV5-4 to TRBJ2-7; the match to TRBD2 covers 10 bases. There are 15 residues in the CDR3. Germline values: CDR1 SGHNT, CDR2 YYREEE (reference sequence). V was pared by 0 bases and J by 4 bases, with 4 bases of the junction left unmatched. The CDR3 spells CASSLGTSGVYEQYF. CDR3 coding DNA: TGTGCCAGCAGCTTGGGGACTAGCGGCGTGTACGAGCAGTACTTC.

This chain links TRBV29-1 with TRBJ2-2; D ambiguous. The CDR3 covers 12 residues. Between the trimmed V and J ends, which lost 4 bases and 5 bases, there was a span of 8 bases. Germline V gene lookup returns CDR1 SQVTM and CDR2 ANQGSEA. The CDR3 coding sequence is TGCAGCGTTGGAGACGGAACCGGGGAGCTGTTTTTT. Translated, it gives CSVGDGTGELFF.

The J gene is TRBJ2-2, the V gene TRBV5-4, with 9 bases identical to TRBD1. Trimming at V came to 3 bases and at J to 4 bases, leaving 4 bases not matched to a gene. CDR1 is SGHNT, CDR2 YYREEE, per germline (reference sequence). The CDR3 length is 15 residues. The CDR3 region has the DNA TGTGCCAGCAGCTCGACAGGGGGTGTCACCGGGGAGCTGTTTTTT. This sequence encodes CASSSTGGVTGELFF.

V usage is TRBV10-1 and J usage is TRBJ2-3; TRBD1 matches at 10 bases. The CDR3 is 16 amino acids. Germline loops: CDR1 WNHNN, CDR2 SYGVQD (reference sequence). With V trimmed by 5 bases and J by 2 bases, 7 bases remained unmatched. The CDR3 loop reads CASSMTGTGATDTQYF. CDR3 DNA sequence: TGCGCCAGCAGTATGACGGGGACAGGGGCCACAGATACGCAGTATTTT.

The chain joins TRBV5-5 to TRBJ2-7, with D uncertain. The germline gives CDR1 SGHKS, CDR2 YYEKEE (reference sequence). With 1 base removed from V and 4 bases from J, the gap between germline ends came to 12 bases. There are 14 residues in the CDR3. This CDR3 is CASSLRVWNYEQYF. For the CDR3, the DNA is TGTGCCAGCAGCTTGAGGGTTTGGAATTACGAGCAGTACTTC.

The gene calls are TRBV10-3 and TRBJ1-6; D uncertain. The CDR3 loop spans 13 amino acids. The germline gives CDR1 ENHRY, CDR2 SYGVKD. With 0 bases removed from V and 9 bases from J, the gap between germline ends came to 6 bases. CDR3 protein: CAISESGSSPLHF. The CDR3 bases are TGTGCCATCAGTGAGTCGGGATCTTCACCCCTCCACTTT.

The chain carries TRBV7-9 and TRBJ1-1, with 7 bases fitting TRBD1. The germline CDR1 and CDR2 sequences are SEHNR and FQNEAQ (reference sequence). The CDR3 is 17 residues long. Trimming took 0 bases from V and 5 from J; bases not matched to a gene: 12. The CDR3 region has the DNA TGTGCCAGCAGCTTAGCGGGGCAGGGGGGAAGGATGACTGAAGCTTTCTTT. It encodes CASSLAGQGGRMTEAFF.

The rearrangement joins TRBV4-2 to TRBJ2-5; 13 nucleotides agree with TRBD2. Germline CDR1 LGHNA, CDR2 YNFKEQ. The ends lost 2 bases at V and 5 bases at J; junction bases unmatched: 8. The CDR3 runs 17 residues. The CDR3 coding sequence is TGTGCCAGCAGCCAACAACTAGCGGGAGGGCCGGGGGAGACCCAGTACTTC. It specifies CASSQQLAGGPGETQYF.

The sample holds a few counts of this clone. The chain links TRBV11-2 to TRBJ2-1; D possibly corresponds to TRBD2 (7 bases). This CDR3 comprises 15 residues. Deletions cut 5 bases from V and 7 bases from J, with 18 bases between. Germline-derived CDR1 and CDR2 are SGHAT and FQNNGV. The CDR3 coding sequence is TGTGCCAGCAGCCACCTGGTACAGGGAGGGAATGAGCAGTTCTTC. Protein product: CASSHLVQGGNEQFF.